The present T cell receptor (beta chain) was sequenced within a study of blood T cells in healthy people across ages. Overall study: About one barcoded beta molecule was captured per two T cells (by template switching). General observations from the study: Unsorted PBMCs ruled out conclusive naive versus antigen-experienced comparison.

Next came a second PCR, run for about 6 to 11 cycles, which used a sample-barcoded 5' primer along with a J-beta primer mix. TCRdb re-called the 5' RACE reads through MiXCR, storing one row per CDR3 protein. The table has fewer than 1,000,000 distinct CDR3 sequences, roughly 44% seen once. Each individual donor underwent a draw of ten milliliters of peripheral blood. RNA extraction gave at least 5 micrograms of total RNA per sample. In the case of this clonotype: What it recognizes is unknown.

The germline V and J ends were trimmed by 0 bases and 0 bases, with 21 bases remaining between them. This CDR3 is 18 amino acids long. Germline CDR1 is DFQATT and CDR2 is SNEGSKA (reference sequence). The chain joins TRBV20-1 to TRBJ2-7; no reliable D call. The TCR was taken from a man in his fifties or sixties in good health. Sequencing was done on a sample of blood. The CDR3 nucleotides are TGCAGTGCTAGAGATCGGCTGAAACAGCCCACCCGCTCCTACGAGCAGTACTTC. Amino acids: CSARDRLKQPTRSYEQYF.